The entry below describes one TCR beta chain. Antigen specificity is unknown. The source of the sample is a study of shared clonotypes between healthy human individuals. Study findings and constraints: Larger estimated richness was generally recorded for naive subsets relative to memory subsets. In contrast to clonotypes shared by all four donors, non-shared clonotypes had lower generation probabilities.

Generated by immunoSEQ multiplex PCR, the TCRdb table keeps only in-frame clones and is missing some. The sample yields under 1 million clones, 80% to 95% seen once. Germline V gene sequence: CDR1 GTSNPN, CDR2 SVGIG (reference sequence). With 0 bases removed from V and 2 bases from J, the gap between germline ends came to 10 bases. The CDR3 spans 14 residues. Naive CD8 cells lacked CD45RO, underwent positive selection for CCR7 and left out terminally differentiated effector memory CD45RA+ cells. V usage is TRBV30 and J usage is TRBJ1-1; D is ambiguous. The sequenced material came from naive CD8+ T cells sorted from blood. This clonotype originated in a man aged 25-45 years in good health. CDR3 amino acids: CAWSVLGFNTEAFF. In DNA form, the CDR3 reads TGTGCCTGGAGTGTACTAGGGTTCAACACTGAAGCTTTCTTT.